Each of the 10 T cell receptor beta chains below was sequenced from the same sample in a study of T cells in localized non-small cell lung cancer. TCRdb's copy holds only in-frame clones and misses some; the assay was immunoSEQ multiplex PCR. The sample has over 10,000 clones, over 25% seen once. Here the sequenced sample was lung tumor tissue, taken before any cancer treatment. The receptors were sampled from a female donor older than 55 with stage I lung adenocarcinoma.

The chain uses TRBV19 and TRBJ1-3; D is ambiguous. V dropped 3 bases and J dropped 0 bases, with 15 bases sitting between them. Per the germline V gene, CDR1 is LNHDA and CDR2 is SQIVND (reference sequence). The CDR3 consists of 17 residues. The CDR3 nucleotides read TGTGCCAGTAGTATCTCTGCTCTGTCAAACTCTGGAAACACCATATATTTT. Translating gives CASSISALSNSGNTIYF.

The chain couples TRBV6-8 to TRBJ2-7; a weak D match, TRBD1 (6 bases). The CDR3 runs 13 residues. CDR1 is MNHGY and CDR2 is SAAAGT in the germline V gene. Trimming stripped 6 bases from V and 5 bases from J, with 14 bases between. CDR3 sequence (DNA): TGTGCCAGCAGATACAGGGAACCCAACGAGCAGTACTTC. Translating it yields CASRYREPNEQYF.

In this sample, this clone turned up many times. J is TRBJ2-7 and V is TRBV9, with TRBD2 matching over 9 bases. The CDR3 extends over 16 amino acids. The J segment lost 2 bases and the V segment lost 0 bases, leaving 6 bases of the junction unmatched. Germline CDR1 is SGDLS and CDR2 is YYNGEE. DNA for the CDR3: TGTGCCAGCAGCGTAGAAGCCCAGCGGGGGGCCTACGAGCAGTACTTC. This translates into CASSVEAQRGAYEQYF.

The table lists this clone with a count of one. In nucleotides, the CDR3 is TGTGCCTGGAGTGCGTTAGATACGCAGTATTTT. It is translated as CAWSALDTQYF. The rearrangement uses TRBV30 and TRBJ2-3; D is undetermined. Germline CDR1 and CDR2: GTSNPN and SVGIG (reference sequence). The CDR3 contains 11 residues. V was trimmed by 1 base and J by 5 bases, leaving 4 bases between them.

In its sample, this clone was seen many times. The CDR3 is CASSRELALSEQYF. CDR3 nucleotide sequence: TGTGCCAGCAGCCGCGAACTAGCCCTGAGCGAGCAGTACTTC. The J gene is TRBJ2-7, the V gene TRBV11-3; tentatively, D is TRBD2 (6 bases). The V gene lost 5 bases and the J gene lost 6 bases, with 17 bases spanning the gap. CDR1 is SGHNT, CDR2 YENEEA, per germline. The CDR3 loop spans 14 amino acids.

In its sample, this clone was seen a few times. The chain links TRBV11-3 to TRBJ1-1; D gene uncertain. CDR3 length equals 16 residues. V lost 3 bases, J lost 3 bases, and 17 bases lay in between. CDR1 is SGHNT, CDR2 YENEEA, per germline. CDR3 residues: CASSLGLGGGDTEAFF. The CDR3 DNA reads as TGTGCCAGCAGCTTGGGCCTTGGAGGTGGCGACACTGAAGCTTTCTTT. The whole variable domain, remainder taken from reference TRBV11-3 and TRBJ1-1, is EAGVVQSPRYKIIEKKQPVAFWCNPISGHNTLYWYLQNLGQGPELLIRYENEEAVDDSQLPKDRFSAERLKGVDSTLKIQPAELGDSAVYLCASSLGLGGGDTEAFFGQGTRLTVV.

This clone was detected many times. The chain couples TRBV11-3 to TRBJ2-7, with 7 bases matching TRBD2. From germline, CDR1 is SGHNT and CDR2 YENEEA. This CDR3 spans 14 amino acids. The ends lost 4 bases at V and 3 bases at J; junction bases unmatched: 6. CDR3 DNA sequence: TGTGCCAGCAGCTGGACGGGAGGCAACTACGAGCAGTACTTC. The encoded protein is CASSWTGGNYEQYF.

This rearrangement joins TRBV25-1 to TRBJ2-7; D is possibly TRBD2 (5 bases). V was pared by 7 bases and J by 1 base, with 17 bases between. There are 15 residues in the CDR3. Germline CDR1 reads MGHDK; CDR2 reads SYGVNS. CDR3 region: CASTPGTTFSYEQYF. As DNA, the CDR3 is TGTGCCAGCACCCCGGGAACAACATTTTCCTACGAGCAGTACTTC.

This clone was recorded a few times. V and J are TRBV11-3 and TRBJ2-7, with D perhaps matching TRBD1 (6 bases). The germline V gene has CDR1 SGHNT and CDR2 YENEEA. CDR3 length: 15 residues. V gave up 5 bases and J gave up 2 bases, with 16 bases separating them. The CDR3 reads CASSALKAGAYEQYF. In DNA, the CDR3 is TGTGCCAGCAGCGCATTAAAGGCAGGGGCCTACGAGCAGTACTTC.

The chain links TRBV11-3 to TRBJ2-7, with 12 bases matching TRBD2. Germline CDR1 SGHNT, CDR2 YENEEA. The V gene end was trimmed by 5 bases and the J gene end by 5 bases; junction bases not matched to a gene: 22. The CDR3 is 20 residues long. CDR3: CASSLILAGGLTGVYNEQYF. The DNA of the CDR3 is TGTGCCAGCAGCCTTATCCTAGCGGGAGGGCTAACGGGCGTATACAACGAGCAGTACTTC.